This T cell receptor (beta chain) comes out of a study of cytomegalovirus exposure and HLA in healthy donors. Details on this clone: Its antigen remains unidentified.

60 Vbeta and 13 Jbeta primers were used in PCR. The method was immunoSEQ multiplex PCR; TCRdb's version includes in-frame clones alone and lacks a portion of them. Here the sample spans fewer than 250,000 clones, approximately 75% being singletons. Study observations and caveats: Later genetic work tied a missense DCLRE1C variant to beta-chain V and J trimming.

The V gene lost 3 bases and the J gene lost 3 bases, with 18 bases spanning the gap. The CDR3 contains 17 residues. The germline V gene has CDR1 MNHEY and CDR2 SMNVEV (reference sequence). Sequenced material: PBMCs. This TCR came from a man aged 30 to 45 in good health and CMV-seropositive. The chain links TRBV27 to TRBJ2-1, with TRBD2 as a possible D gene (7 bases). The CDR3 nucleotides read TGTGCCAGCAGTTTGAGAAGGTGGGGGGGCATCTACAATGAGCAGTTCTTC. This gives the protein CASSLRRWGGIYNEQFF.